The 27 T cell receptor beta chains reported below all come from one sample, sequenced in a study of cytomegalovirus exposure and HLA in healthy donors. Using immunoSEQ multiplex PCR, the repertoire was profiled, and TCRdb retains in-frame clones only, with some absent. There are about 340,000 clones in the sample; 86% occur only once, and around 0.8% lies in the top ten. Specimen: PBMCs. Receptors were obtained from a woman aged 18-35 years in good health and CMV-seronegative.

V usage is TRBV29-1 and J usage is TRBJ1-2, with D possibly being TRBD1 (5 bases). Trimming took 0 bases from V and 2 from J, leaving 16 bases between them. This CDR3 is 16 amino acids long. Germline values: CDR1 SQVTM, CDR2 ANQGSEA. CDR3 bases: TGCAGCGTTGAAGATTGGGCAGACAGCATCAACTATGGCTACACCTTC. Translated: CSVEDWADSINYGYTF.

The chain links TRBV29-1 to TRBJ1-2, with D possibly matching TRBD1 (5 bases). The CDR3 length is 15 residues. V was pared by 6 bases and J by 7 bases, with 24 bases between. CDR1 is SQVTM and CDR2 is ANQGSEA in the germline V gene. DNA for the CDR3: TGCAGCGTCGCACAGGAGGGAGCCTCCGTGGGTGGCTACACCTTC. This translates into CSVAQEGASVGGYTF. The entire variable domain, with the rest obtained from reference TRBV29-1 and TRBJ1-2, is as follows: SAVISQKPSRDICQRGTSLTIQCQVDSQVTMMFWYRQQPGQSLTLIATANQGSEATYESGFVIDKFPISRPNLTFSTLTVSNMSPEDSSIYLCSVAQEGASVGGYTFGSGTRLTVV.

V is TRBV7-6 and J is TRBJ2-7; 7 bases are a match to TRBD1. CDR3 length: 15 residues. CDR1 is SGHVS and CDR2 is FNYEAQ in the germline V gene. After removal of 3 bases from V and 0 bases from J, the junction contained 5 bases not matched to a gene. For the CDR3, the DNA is TGTGCCAGCAGCTTGCTAGGGGGCAGCTCCTACGAGCAGTACTTC. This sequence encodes CASSLLGGSSYEQYF.

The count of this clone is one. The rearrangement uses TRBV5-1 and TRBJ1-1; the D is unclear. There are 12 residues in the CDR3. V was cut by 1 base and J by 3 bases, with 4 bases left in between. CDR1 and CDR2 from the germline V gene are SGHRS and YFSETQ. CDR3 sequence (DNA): TGCGCCAGCAGCTTGTCGGACACTGAAGCTTTCTTT. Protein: CASSLSDTEAFF. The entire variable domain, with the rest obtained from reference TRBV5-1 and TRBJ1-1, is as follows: KAGVTQTPRYLIKTRGQQVTLSCSPISGHRSVSWYQQTPGQGLQFLFEYFSETQRNKGNFPGRFSGRQFSNSRSEMNVSTLELGDSALYLCASSLSDTEAFFGQGTRLTVV.

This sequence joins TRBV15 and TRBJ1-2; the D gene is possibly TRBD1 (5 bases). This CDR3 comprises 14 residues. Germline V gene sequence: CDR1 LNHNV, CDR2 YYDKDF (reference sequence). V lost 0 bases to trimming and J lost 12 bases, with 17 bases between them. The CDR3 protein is CATSRDSTALGHTF. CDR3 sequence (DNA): TGTGCCACCAGCAGAGATTCGACAGCCCTGGGGCACACCTTC.

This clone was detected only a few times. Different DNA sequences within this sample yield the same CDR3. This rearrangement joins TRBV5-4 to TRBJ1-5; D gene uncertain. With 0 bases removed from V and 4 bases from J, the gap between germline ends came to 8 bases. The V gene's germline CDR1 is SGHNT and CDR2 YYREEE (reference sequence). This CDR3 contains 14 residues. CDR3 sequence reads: CASSLGGSNQPQHF. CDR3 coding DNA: TGTGCCAGCAGCTTGGGAGGGTCAAATCAGCCCCAGCATTTT.

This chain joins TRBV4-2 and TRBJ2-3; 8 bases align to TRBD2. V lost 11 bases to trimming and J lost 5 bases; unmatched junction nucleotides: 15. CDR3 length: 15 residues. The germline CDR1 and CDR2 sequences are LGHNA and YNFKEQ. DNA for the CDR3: TGTGCCGTGTCGCGGACTAGCCGGCGAGAAGATACGCAGTATTTT. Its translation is CAVSRTSRREDTQYF.

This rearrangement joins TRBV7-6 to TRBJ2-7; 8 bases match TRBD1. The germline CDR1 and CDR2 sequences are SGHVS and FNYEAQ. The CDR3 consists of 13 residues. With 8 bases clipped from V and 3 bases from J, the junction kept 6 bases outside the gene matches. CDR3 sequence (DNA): TGTGCCAGCGGAAGGACAGGGAACTACGAGCAGTACTTC. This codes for CASGRTGNYEQYF.

The CDR3 is CASSLGLDPNEQFF. In nucleotides, the CDR3 is TGCGCCAGCAGCTTGGGGCTAGACCCTAATGAGCAGTTCTTC. The chain joins TRBV5-1 to TRBJ2-1; D gene unclear. Per the germline V gene, CDR1 is SGHRS and CDR2 is YFSETQ. There are 14 residues in the CDR3. V shed 0 bases and J shed 7 bases, with 11 bases lying between them.

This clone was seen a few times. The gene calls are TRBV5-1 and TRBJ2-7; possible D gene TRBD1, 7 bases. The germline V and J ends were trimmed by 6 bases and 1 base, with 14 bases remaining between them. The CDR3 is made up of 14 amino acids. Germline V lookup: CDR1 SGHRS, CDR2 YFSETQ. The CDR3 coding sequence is TGCGCCAGCACCCAGGGGGGCCCTTCCTACGAGCAGTACTTC. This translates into CASTQGGPSYEQYF. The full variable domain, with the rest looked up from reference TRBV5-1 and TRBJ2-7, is KAGVTQTPRYLIKTRGQQVTLSCSPISGHRSVSWYQQTPGQGLQFLFEYFSETQRNKGNFPGRFSGRQFSNSRSEMNVSTLELGDSALYLCASTQGGPSYEQYFGPGTRLTVT.

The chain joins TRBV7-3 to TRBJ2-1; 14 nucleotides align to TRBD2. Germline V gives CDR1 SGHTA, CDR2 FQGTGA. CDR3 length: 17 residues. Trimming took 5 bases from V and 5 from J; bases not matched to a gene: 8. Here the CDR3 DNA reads TGTGCCAGCAGCGGGACTAGCGGGAGCGTTCGCAACAATGAGCAGTTCTTC. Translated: CASSGTSGSVRNNEQFF.

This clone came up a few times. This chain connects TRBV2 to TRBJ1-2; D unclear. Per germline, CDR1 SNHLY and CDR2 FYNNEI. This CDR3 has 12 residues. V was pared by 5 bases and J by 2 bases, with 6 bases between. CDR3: CASSRGNYGYTF. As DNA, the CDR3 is TGTGCCAGCAGTAGAGGAAACTATGGCTACACCTTC.

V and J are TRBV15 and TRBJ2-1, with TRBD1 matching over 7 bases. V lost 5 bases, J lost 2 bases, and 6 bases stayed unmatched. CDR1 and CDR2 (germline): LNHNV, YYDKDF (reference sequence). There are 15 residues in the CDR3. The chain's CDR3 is CATSLRDSTYNEQFF. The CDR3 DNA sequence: TGTGCCACCAGCCTTCGGGACAGCACCTACAATGAGCAGTTCTTC.

Here the CDR3 reads CASRRGLVPETQYF. CDR3 sequence (DNA): TGTGCCAGCAGGAGGGGACTAGTTCCAGAGACCCAGTACTTC. The chain is built from TRBV2 and TRBJ2-5, with TRBD2 identical over 8 bases. The CDR3 is 14 amino acids. V lost 6 bases to trimming and J lost 4 bases; unmatched junction nucleotides: 7. CDR1 SNHLY and CDR2 FYNNEI come from the germline V gene.

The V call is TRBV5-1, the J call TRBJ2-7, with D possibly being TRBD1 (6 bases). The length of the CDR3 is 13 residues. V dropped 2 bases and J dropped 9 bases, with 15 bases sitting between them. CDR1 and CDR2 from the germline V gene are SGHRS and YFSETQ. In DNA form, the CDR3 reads TGCGCCAGCAGCTTACAGGGCACCGGGGCGCAGTACTTC. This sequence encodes CASSLQGTGAQYF.

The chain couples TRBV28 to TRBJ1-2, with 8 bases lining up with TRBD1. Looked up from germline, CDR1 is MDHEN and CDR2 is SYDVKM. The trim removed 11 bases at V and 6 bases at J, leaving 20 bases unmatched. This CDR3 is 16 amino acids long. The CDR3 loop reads CAGAANNQGAGDGYTF. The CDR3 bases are TGTGCCGGGGCTGCCAATAATCAGGGGGCTGGCGATGGCTACACCTTC.

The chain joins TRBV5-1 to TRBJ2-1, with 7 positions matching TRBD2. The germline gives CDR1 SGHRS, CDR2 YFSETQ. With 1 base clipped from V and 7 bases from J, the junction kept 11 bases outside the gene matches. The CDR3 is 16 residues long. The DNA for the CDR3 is TGCGCCAGCAGCTTGACCCTGCCGGGAGCGGGGAATGAGCAGTTCTTC. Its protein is CASSLTLPGAGNEQFF.

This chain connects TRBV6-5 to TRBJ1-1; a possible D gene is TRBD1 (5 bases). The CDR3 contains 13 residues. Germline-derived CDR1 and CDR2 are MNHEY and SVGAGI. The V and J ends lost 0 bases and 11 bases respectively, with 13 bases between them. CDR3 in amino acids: CASSYSGRGEAFF. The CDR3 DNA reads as TGTGCCAGCAGTTACTCTGGGAGGGGCGAGGCTTTCTTT.

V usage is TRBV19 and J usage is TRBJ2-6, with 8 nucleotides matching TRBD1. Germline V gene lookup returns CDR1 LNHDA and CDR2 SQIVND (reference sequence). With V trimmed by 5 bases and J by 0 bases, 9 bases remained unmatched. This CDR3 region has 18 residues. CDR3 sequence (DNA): TGTGCCAGTAGTCCTGGACAGGGTGCAACCTCTGGGGCCAACGTCCTGACTTTC. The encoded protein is CASSPGQGATSGANVLTF.

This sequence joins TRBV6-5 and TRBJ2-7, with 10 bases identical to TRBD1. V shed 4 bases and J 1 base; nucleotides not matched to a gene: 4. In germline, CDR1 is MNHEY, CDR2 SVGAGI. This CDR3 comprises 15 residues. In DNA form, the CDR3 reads TGTGCCAGCAGTTTGGGACAGGGGTCTTCCTACGAGCAGTACTTC. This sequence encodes CASSLGQGSSYEQYF.

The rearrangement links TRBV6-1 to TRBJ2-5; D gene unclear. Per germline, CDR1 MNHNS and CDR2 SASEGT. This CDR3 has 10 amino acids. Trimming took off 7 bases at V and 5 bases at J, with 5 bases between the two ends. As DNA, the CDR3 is TGTGCCAGCAATCGGGAGACCCAGTACTTC. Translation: CASNRETQYF.

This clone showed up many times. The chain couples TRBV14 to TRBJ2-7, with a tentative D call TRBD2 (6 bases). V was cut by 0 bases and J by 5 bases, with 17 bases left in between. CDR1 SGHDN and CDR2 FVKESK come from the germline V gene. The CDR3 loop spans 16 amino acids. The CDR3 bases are TGTGCCAGCAGCCAAGAAGGCTTCGGGAGTAACAACGAGCAGTACTTC. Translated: CASSQEGFGSNNEQYF.

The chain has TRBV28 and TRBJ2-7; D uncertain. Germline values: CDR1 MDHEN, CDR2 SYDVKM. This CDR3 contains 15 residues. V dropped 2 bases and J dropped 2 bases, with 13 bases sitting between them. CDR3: CASSLPGFSAYEQYF. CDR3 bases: TGTGCCAGCAGTTTACCGGGTTTCTCGGCCTACGAGCAGTACTTC.

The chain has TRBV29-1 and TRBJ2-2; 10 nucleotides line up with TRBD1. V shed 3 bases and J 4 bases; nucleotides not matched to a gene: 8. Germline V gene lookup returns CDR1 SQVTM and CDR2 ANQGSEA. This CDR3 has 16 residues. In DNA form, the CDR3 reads TGCAGCGTTGATGTTCCGGGACAGGGGATCACCGGGGAGCTGTTTTTT. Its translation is CSVDVPGQGITGELFF.

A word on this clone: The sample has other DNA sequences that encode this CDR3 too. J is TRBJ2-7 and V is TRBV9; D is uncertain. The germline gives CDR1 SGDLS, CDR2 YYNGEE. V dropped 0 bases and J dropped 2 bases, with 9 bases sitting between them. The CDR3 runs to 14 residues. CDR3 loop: CASSVGIAPYEQYF. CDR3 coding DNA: TGTGCCAGCAGCGTAGGTATTGCGCCCTACGAGCAGTACTTC. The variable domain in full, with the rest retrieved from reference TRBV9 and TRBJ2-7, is DSGVTQTPKHLITATGQRVTLRCSPRSGDLSVYWYQQSLDQGLQFLIQYYNGEERAKGNILERFSAQQFPDLHSELNLSSLELGDSALYFCASSVGIAPYEQYFGPGTRLTVT.

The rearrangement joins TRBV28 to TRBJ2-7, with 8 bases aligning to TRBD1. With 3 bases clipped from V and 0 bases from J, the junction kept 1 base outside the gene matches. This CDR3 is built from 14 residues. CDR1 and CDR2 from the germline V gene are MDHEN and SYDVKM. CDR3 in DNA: TGTGCCAGCAGTTTTGGACAGGGCTCCTACGAGCAGTACTTC. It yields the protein CASSFGQGSYEQYF.

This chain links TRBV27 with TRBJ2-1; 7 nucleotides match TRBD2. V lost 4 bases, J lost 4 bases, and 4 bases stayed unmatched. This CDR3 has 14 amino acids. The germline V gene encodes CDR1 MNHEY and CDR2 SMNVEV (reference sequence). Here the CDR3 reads CASSWGGGYNEQFF. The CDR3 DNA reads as TGTGCCAGCAGTTGGGGGGGAGGGTACAATGAGCAGTTCTTC.